This TCR beta chain was captured in a study of blood T cell repertoires in COVID-19. About the research overall: Whether acute or convalescent, the COVID-19 samples came from the United States, Italy and Spain. PBMCs, B-cell-depleted T cells, or T cells were the source of the cDNA or gDNA that made up the material.

The CDR3 covers 13 residues. CDR1 is MNHEY and CDR2 is SMNVEV in the germline V gene (reference sequence). V lost 2 bases and J lost 5, with 9 bases in between. As handled by the study authors: Reference gene primer amplification gave nucleated cell count estimates. Here immunoSEQ multiplex PCR was the method, and the copy in TCRdb shows in-frame clones only, minus some. The DNA was the basis for D and trimming; V, J and clone size are from that table. The sample consists of more than 65,000 clones, 80% to 90% of them appearing once. To note about this clone: This CDR3 is also generated by other DNA sequences in the sample.

The receptor's source is a man aged 45-65 years with acute or convalescent COVID-19. The chain combines TRBV27 with TRBJ1-1; D call uncertain. The sample comprised peripheral blood. For the CDR3, the DNA is TGTGCCAGCAGTTTAACGGGTCGGACTGAAGCTTTCTTT. It is translated as CASSLTGRTEAFF.